A single T cell receptor (beta chain) is shown here with its context. Antigen unknown. The CDR3 runs 13 residues. CDR1 and CDR2 (germline): SGHAT, FQNNGV. V lost 4 bases and J 3 bases, leaving 8 bases between the germline ends. The record originates from a study of T cell repertoires in cytomegalovirus infection. Study summary: Indications of both CMV infection and matching HLA type were provided by public TCR beta signatures.

TCRdb processed the reads anew with MiXCR; each CDR3 protein has one entry. The sample carries some 560,000 distinct CDR3 sequences, just under 40% recorded once. This material consisted of cultured PBMCs, taken from culture after CMV antigen stimulation. The chain employs TRBV11-2 and TRBJ2-3; perhaps TRBD1 as D (6 bases). The source of this sequence is a human donor in good health (CMV status not recorded). Some clones in this sample may be carry-over from other donors' samples. This CDR3 is CASSWQGTDTQYF. In DNA form, the CDR3 reads TGTGCCAGCAGCTGGCAGGGGACAGATACGCAGTATTTT.